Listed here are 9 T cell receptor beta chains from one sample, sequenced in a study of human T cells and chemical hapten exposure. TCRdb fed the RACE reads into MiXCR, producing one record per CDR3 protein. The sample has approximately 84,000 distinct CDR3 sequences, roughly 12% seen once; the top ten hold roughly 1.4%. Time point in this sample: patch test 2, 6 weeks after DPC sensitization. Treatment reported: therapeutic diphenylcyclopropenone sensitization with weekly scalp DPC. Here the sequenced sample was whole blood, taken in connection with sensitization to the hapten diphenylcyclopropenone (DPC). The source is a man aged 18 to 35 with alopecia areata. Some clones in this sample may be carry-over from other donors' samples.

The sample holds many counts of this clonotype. As DNA, the CDR3 is TGTGCCACCAAGGGACCTTTAAGCTACGAGCAGTACTTC. Amino acids: CATKGPLSYEQYF. The chain carries TRBV25-1 and TRBJ2-7; tentatively, D is TRBD1 or TRBD2 (5 bases each). The germline V and J ends were trimmed by 10 bases and 3 bases, with 16 bases remaining between them. CDR1 and CDR2 (germline): MGHDK, SYGVNS. The CDR3 sequence is 13 residues long.

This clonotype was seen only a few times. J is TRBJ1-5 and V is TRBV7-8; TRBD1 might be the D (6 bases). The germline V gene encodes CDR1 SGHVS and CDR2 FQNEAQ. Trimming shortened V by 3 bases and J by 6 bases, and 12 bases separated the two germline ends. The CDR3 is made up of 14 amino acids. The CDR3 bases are TGTGCCAGCAGCTTTGCAGGGGCCGGTCAGCCCCAGCATTTT. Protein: CASSFAGAGQPQHF.

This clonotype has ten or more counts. DNA of the CDR3: TGTGCCAGCAGCTTAGATCAGGAGGGTAGTAGGACTGAAGCTTTCTTT. This encodes CASSLDQEGSRTEAFF. J is TRBJ1-1 and V is TRBV11-2; D call uncertain. The CDR3 is made up of 16 amino acids. CDR1 is SGHAT, CDR2 FQNNGV, per germline. Trimming shortened V by 0 bases and J by 5 bases, and 16 bases separated the two germline ends. Drawing the rest from reference TRBV11-2 and TRBJ1-1, the complete variable domain is EAGVAQSPRYKIIEKRQSVAFWCNPISGHATLYWYQQILGQGPKLLIQFQNNGVVDDSQLPKDRFSAERLKGVDSTLKIQPAKLEDSAVYLCASSLDQEGSRTEAFFGQGTRLTVV.

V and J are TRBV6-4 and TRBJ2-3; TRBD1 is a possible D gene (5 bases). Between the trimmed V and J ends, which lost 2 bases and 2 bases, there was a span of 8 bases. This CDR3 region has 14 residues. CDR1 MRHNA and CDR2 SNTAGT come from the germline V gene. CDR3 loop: CASSDQGDTDTQYF. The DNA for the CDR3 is TGTGCCAGCAGTGACCAGGGCGACACAGATACGCAGTATTTT.

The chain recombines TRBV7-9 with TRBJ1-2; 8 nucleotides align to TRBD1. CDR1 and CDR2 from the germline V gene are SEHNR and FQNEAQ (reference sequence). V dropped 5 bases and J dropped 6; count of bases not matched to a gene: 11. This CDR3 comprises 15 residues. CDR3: CASSRLLRTGNGYTF. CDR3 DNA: TGTGCCAGCAGCCGCCTTCTTCGGACAGGGAATGGCTACACCTTC.

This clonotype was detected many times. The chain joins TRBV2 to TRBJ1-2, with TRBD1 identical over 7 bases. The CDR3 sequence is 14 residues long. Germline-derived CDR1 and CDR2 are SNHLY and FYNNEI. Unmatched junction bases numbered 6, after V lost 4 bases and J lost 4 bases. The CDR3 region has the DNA TGTGCCAGCAGTGGAGAAGGGGGCGTCTATGGCTACACCTTC. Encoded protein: CASSGEGGVYGYTF. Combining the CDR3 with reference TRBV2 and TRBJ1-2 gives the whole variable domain EPEVTQTPSHQVTQMGQEVILRCVPISNHLYFYWYRQILGQKVEFLVSFYNNEISEKSEIFDDQFSVERPDGSNFTLKIRSTKLEDSAMYFCASSGEGGVYGYTFGSGTRLTVV.

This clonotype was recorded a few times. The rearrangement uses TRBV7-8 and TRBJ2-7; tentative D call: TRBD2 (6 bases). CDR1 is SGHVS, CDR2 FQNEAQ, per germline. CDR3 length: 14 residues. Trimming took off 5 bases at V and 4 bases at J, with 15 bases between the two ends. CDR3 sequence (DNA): TGTGCCAGCAGCACGGGGACTTTGTATTACGAGCAGTACGTC. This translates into CASSTGTLYYEQYV.

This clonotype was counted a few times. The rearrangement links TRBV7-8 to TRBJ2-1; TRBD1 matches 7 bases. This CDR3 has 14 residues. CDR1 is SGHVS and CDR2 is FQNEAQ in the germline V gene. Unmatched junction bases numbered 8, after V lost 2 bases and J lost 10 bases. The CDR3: CASSLSRLGGEQFF. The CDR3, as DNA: TGTGCCAGCAGCTTAAGTCGGCTAGGGGGCGAGCAGTTCTTC.

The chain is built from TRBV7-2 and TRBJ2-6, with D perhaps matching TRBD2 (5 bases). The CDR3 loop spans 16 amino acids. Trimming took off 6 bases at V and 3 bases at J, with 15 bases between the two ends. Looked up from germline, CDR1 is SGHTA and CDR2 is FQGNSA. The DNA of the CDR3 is TGTGCCAGCAGTGCCACGGGGAGCTTTGGGGCCAACGTCCTGACTTTC. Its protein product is CASSATGSFGANVLTF.